This T cell receptor (beta chain) was sequenced for a study of T cells in Graves' hyperthyroidism and ophthalmopathy. As for the study in general: Initial diagnosis, before any treatment, was when peripheral blood was collected.

As concerns this clonotype: What it recognizes is unknown.

Findings and limits, study-wide: Blood held most thyroid clonotypes expanded above 0.001 frequency.

Amplified regions were TCR beta CDR3 sequences from RNA transcripts. HTBI primers were the set used in a first-round RT-PCR of the TCR CDR3. TCRdb used MiXCR to reprocess the multiplex PCR reads, holding one entry per CDR3 protein. The profile shows 300,000 to 450,000 distinct CDR3 sequences, 15% to 18% of them singletons. From germline, CDR1 is MNHEY and CDR2 SVGEGT. The CDR3 is 15 residues long. After removal of 5 bases from V and 6 bases from J, the junction contained 7 bases not matched to a gene. J is TRBJ2-7 and V is TRBV6-2 or TRBV6-3; 13 bases line up with TRBD2. Sequencing was performed on blood. This TCR was recovered from a woman in her late teens or twenties with Graves' hyperthyroidism that later progressed to Graves' ophthalmopathy. CDR3 residues: CASSPTSGRASEQYF. CDR3 sequence (DNA): TGTGCCAGCAGTCCCACTAGCGGGAGGGCCTCCGAGCAGTACTTC.